This T cell receptor beta chain came from a study of CD8+CD57+ T cells in acquired aplastic anemia. The patients chosen for sequencing had shown expansion of CD8+CD57+ cells (detected by flow cytometry). All patients had severe acquired aplastic anemia. Genomic DNA templated the TCR beta VDJ and CDR3 profiling. TCRdb passed the reads through MiXCR, listing each CDR3 protein once. Of about 200,000 distinct CDR3 sequences in the sample, 65% are singletons; the top ten hold about 60%. The CDR3 sequence is 16 residues long. V gave up 6 bases and J gave up 3 bases, with 20 bases separating them. The specimen sequenced was sorted CD4+, CD8+, or CD8+CD57+ T cells (not recorded which) from PBMCs. The origin of this receptor is a human donor with aplastic anemia. The gene calls are TRBV12-3 or TRBV12-4 and TRBJ1-1; maybe TRBD1 (5 bases). The CDR3 DNA follows: TGTGCCAGCAGCCGGGACCTTGGCCTTGTGGACACTGAAGCTTTCTTT. Translated: CASSRDLGLVDTEAFF.